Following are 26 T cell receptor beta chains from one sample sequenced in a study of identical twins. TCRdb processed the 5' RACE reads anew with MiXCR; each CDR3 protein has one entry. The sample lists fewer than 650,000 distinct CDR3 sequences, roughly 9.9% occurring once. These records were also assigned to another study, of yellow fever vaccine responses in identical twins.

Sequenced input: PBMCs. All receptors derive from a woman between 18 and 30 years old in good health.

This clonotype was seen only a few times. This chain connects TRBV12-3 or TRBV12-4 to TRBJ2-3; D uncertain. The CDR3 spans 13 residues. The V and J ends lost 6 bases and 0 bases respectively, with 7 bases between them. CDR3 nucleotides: TGTGCCAGCAGATTCCCTAGCACAGATACGCAGTATTTT. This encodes CASRFPSTDTQYF.

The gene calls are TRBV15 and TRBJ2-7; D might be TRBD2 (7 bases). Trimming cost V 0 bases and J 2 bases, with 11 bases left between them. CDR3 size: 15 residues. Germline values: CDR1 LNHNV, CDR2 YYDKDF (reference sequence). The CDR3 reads CATSRDPGGTYEQYF. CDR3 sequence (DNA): TGTGCCACCAGCAGAGATCCGGGGGGCACCTACGAGCAGTACTTC.

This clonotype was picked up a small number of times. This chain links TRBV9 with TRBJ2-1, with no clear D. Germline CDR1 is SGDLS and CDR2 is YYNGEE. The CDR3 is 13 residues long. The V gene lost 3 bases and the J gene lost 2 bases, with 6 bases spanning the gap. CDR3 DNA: TGTGCCAGCAGCGGGGCAGCCTACAATGAGCAGTTCTTC. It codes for CASSGAAYNEQFF.

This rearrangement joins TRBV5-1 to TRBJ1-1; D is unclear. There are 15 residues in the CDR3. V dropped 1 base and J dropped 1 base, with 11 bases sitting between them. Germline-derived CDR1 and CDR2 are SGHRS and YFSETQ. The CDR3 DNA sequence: TGCGCCAGCAGCTTGACAGTGAAGGAGAACACTGAAGCTTTCTTT. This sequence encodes CASSLTVKENTEAFF.

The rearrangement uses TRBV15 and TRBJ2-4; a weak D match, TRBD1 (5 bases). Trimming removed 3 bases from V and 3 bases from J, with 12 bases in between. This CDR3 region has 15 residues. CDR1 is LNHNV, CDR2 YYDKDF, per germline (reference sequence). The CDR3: CATSSAGLDKNIQYF. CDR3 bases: TGTGCCACCAGCAGCGCAGGGCTGGACAAAAACATTCAGTACTTC. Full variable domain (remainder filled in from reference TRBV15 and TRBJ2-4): DAMVIQNPRYQVTQFGKPVTLSCSQTLNHNVMYWYQQKSSQAPKLLFHYYDKDFNNEADTPDNFQSRRPNTSFCFLDIRSPGLGDTAMYLCATSSAGLDKNIQYFGAGTRLSVL.

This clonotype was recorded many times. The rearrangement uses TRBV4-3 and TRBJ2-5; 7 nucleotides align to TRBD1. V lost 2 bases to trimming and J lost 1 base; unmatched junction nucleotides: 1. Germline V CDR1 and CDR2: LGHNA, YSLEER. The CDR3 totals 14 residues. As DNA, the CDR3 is TGCGCCAGCAGCCAATGGGACAGCCAAGAGACCCAGTACTTC. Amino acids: CASSQWDSQETQYF.

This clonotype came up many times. CDR3 amino acids: CASRKGASGRSADTQYF. CDR3 sequence (DNA): TGCGCCAGCCGAAAGGGGGCTAGCGGGAGATCTGCAGATACGCAGTATTTT. V usage is TRBV10-2 and J usage is TRBJ2-3, with 10 bases identical to TRBD2. Trimming removed 8 bases from V and 4 bases from J; junction bases left unmatched: 15. The CDR3 runs to 17 residues. The germline gives CDR1 WSHSY, CDR2 SAAADI.

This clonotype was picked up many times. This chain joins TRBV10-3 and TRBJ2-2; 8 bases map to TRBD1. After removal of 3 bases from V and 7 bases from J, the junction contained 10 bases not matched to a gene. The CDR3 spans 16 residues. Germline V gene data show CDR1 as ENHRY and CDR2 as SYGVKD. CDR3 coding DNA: TGTGCCATCAGTGATTCTCCAGGGGGCGTCAACGGGGAGCTGTTTTTT. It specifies CAISDSPGGVNGELFF.

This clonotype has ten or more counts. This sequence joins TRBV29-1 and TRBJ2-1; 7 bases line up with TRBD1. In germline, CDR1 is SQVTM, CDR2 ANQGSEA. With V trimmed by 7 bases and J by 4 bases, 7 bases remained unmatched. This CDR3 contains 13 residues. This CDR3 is CSASGTAYNEQFF. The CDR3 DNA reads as TGCAGCGCATCCGGGACAGCTTACAATGAGCAGTTCTTC.

The CDR3 DNA follows: TGTGCCAGCAGCGTAGGACAGTTATCAGCGGGCGAGCAGTACTTC. It yields the protein CASSVGQLSAGEQYF. The rearrangement links TRBV9 to TRBJ2-7; D is possibly TRBD2 (6 bases). There are 15 residues in the CDR3. CDR1 is SGDLS and CDR2 is YYNGEE in the germline V gene. Trimming left V 0 bases short and J 6 bases short, with 16 bases between.

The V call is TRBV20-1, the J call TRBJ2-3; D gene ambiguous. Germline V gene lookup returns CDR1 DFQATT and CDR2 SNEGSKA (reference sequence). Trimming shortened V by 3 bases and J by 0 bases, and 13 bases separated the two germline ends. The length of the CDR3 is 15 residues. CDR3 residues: CSASGSLSSTDTQYF. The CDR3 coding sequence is TGCAGTGCTAGCGGATCATTGTCTAGCACAGATACGCAGTATTTT.

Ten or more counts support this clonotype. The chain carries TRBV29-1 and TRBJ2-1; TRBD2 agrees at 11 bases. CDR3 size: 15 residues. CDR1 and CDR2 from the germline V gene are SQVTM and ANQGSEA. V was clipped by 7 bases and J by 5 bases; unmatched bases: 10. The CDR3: CSARLAGPSHNEQFF. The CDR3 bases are TGCAGCGCCCGACTAGCGGGACCGAGTCACAATGAGCAGTTCTTC.

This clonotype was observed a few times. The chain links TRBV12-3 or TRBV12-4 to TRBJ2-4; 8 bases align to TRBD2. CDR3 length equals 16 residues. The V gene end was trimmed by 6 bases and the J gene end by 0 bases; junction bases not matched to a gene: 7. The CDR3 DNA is TGTGCCAGCAGCCCCCAGCGGGGGATAGCCAAAAACATTCAGTACTTC. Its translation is CASSPQRGIAKNIQYF.

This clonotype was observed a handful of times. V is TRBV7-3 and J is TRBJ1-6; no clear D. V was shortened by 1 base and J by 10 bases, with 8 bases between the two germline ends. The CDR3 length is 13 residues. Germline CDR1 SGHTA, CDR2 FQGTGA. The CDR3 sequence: CASSLNEQSPLHF. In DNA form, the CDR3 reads TGTGCCAGCAGCTTAAATGAGCAGTCACCCCTCCACTTT.

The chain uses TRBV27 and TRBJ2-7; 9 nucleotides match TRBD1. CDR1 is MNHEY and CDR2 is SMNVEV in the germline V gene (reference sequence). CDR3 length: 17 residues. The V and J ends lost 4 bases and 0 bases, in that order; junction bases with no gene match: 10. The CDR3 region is CASSSITGTGSSYEQYF. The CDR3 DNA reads TGTGCCAGCAGTTCAATCACCGGGACAGGGAGCTCCTACGAGCAGTACTTC.

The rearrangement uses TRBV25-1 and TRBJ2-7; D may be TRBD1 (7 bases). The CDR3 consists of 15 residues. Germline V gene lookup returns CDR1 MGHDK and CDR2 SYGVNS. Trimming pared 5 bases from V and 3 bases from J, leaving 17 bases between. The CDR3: CASSPLRGAFYEQYF. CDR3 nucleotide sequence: TGTGCCAGCAGTCCCCTCAGGGGGGCCTTCTACGAGCAGTACTTC.

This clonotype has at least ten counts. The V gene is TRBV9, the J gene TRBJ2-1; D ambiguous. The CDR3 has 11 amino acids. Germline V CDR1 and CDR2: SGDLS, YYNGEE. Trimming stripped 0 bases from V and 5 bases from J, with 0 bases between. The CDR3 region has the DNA TGTGCCAGCAGCGTAGACAATGAGCAGTTCTTC. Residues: CASSVDNEQFF.

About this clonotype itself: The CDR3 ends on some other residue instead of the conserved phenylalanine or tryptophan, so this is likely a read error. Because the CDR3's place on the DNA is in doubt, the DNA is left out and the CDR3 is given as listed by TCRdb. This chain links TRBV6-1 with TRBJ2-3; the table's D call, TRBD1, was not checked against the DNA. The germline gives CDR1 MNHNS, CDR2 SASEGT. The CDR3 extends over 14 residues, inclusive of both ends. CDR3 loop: CASSELNGRGTKMV.

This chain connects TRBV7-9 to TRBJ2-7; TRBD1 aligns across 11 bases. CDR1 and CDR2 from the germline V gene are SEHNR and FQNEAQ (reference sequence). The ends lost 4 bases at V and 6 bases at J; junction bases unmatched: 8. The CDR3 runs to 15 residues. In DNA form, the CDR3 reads TGTGCCAGCAGCTATGGACAGGGGGCGCAGGCCGAGCAGTACTTC. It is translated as CASSYGQGAQAEQYF.

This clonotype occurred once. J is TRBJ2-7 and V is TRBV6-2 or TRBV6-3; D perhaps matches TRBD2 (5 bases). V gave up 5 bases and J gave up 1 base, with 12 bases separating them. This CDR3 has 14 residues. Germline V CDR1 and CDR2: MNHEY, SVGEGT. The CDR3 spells CASSQSTGSYEQYF. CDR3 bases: TGTGCCAGCAGTCAATCGACGGGGTCCTACGAGCAGTACTTC.

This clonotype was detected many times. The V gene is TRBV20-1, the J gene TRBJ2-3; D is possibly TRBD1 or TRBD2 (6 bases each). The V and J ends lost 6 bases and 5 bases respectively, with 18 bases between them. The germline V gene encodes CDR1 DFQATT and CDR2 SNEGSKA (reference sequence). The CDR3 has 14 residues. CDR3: CSAEQGLGKDTQYF. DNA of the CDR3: TGCAGTGCAGAACAGGGACTGGGCAAAGATACGCAGTATTTT.

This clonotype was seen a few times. The CDR3 DNA reads TGTGCCAGCAGTTACTCGTTCGGGGGGAGGAACAATGAGCAGTTCTTC. Protein: CASSYSFGGRNNEQFF. The genes are TRBV6-5 and TRBJ2-1, with 7 bases fitting TRBD2. The CDR3 loop spans 16 amino acids. The V gene's germline CDR1 is MNHEY and CDR2 SVGAGI. With 0 bases clipped from V and 5 bases from J, the junction kept 7 bases outside the gene matches.

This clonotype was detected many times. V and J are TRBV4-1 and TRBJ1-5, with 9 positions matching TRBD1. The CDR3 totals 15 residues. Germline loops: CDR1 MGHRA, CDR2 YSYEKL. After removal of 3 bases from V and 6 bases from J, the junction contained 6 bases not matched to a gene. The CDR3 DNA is TGCGCCAGCAGCCAGGGACAGGGAGGCTCTCAGCCCCAGCATTTT. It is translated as CASSQGQGGSQPQHF.

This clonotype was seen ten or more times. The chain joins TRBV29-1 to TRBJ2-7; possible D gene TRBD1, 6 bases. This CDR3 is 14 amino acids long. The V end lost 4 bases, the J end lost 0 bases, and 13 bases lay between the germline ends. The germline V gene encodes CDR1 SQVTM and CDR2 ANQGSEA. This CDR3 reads CSVARGTLSYEQYF. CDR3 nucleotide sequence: TGCAGCGTTGCCAGGGGAACTCTCTCCTACGAGCAGTACTTC.

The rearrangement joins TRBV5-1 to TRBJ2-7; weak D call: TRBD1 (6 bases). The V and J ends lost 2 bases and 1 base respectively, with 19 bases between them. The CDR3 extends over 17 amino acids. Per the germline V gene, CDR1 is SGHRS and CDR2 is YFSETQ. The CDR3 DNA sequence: TGCGCCAGCAGCTTAGCCGTCGTGGGGGCCCGATCCTACGAGCAGTACTTC. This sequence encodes CASSLAVVGARSYEQYF.

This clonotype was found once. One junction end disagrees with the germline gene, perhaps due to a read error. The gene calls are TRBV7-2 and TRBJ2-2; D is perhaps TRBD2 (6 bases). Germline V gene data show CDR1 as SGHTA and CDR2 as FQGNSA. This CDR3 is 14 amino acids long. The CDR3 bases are TGTGCCAGCAGCTTAGTCCGGGACTTAGGGGACCTGTTTTTT. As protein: CASSLVRDLGDLFF.